A selection of T cell receptor beta chains follows, all from one sample in a study of blood T cell repertoires in COVID-19. Here immunoSEQ multiplex PCR was the method, and the copy in TCRdb shows in-frame clones only, minus some. The table includes around 230,000 clones, 82% detected once. The sequenced sample was peripheral blood. Source of these receptors: a woman between 55 and 75 years old with active or convalescent COVID-19. Each CDR3 is given with its conserved first and last residue. D genes are given only for firm matches. A row's size may be missing; if present it is once, few, many or a size class.

d_call	v_call	clone_size	j_call	cdr3_nt	cdr3_aa
TRBD1	TRBV7-9	.	TRBJ2-5	TGTGCCAGCAGCACAGGGGGGCTTGGGACCCAGTACTTC	CASSTGGLGTQYF
.	TRBV24-1	.	TRBJ2-7	TGTGCCACCAGTGACCCGGACAAGCCACAGTACTTC	CATSDPDKPQYF
.	TRBV3-1/TRBV3-2	.	TRBJ1-2	TGTGCCAGCAGCCAAGCCCAGGGGCCTAACTATGGCTACACCTTC	CASSQAQGPNYGYTF
.	TRBV9	.	TRBJ2-5	TGTGCCAGCAGCCCAGGGGCGAGGTCGCAAGAGACCCAGTACTTC	CASSPGARSQETQYF
.	TRBV6-5	.	TRBJ2-3	TGTGCCAGCAGTTACTCTTCCCAGATCACAGATACGCAGTATTTT	CASSYSSQITDTQYF
.	TRBV18	.	TRBJ1-1	TGTGCCAGCTCACAAGACAGGAAAATGAACACTGAAGCTTTCTTT	CASSQDRKMNTEAFF
.	TRBV6-5	.	TRBJ2-7	TGTGCCAGCAGTTACTGGGCAGCCTCCGAGCAGTACTTC	CASSYWAASEQYF
.	TRBV2	.	TRBJ2-1	TGTGCCAGCATCCTGGGGAGGACGGGTGAGCAGTTCTTC	CASILGRTGEQFF
.	TRBV5-1	.	TRBJ1-2	TGCGCCAGCAGCTTATCACCGGGAGAAGGCTATGGCTACACCTTC	CASSLSPGEGYGYTF
.	TRBV7-9	.	TRBJ2-1	TGTGCCAGCAGCTTCCAAAGACAAGGCTACAATGAGCAGTTCTTC	CASSFQRQGYNEQFF
.	TRBV30	.	TRBJ1-1	TGTGCCTGGAGTGTCCAGGAGGACACTGAAGCTTTCTTT	CAWSVQEDTEAFF
.	TRBV6-5	.	TRBJ1-2	TGTGCCAGTAGGACAAGACACTATGGCTACACCTTC	CASRTRHYGYTF
TRBD2	TRBV6-4	.	TRBJ2-1	TGTGCCAGCAGCCGCGAATTCGGACTAGCGGGGGGCAATGAGCAGTTCTTC	CASSREFGLAGGNEQFF
TRBD1	TRBV30	.	TRBJ1-2	TGTGCCTGGAGTGGGACAGGCCCTGGCTATGGCTACACCTTC	CAWSGTGPGYGYTF
.	TRBV6-2/TRBV6-3	few	TRBJ1-5	TGTGCCAGCAGTCAACAGGGAACTCAGCCCCAGCATTTT	CASSQQGTQPQHF
TRBD1	TRBV5-5	many	TRBJ1-6	TGTGCCAGCAGCTTAACACCGACAGGGCTTAATTCACCCCTCCACTTT	CASSLTPTGLNSPLHF
TRBD1	TRBV18	.	TRBJ2-3	TGTGCCAGCTCACCACGGACAGGGGGGCCTGGAGATACGCAGTATTTT	CASSPRTGGPGDTQYF
TRBD1	TRBV2	.	TRBJ1-1	TGTGCCAGCAGTGGACAGGGGGCGATCACTGAAGCTTTCTTT	CASSGQGAITEAFF
.	TRBV11-3	.	TRBJ2-3	TGTGCCAGCAGCTTAGTACGGGGAGAGGTAGGTACAGATACGCAGTATTTT	CASSLVRGEVGTDTQYF
.	TRBV29-1	.	TRBJ2-5	TGCAGCGTTGCACAGGGCAAAGAGACCCAGTACTTC	CSVAQGKETQYF
.	TRBV27	.	TRBJ2-7	TGTGCCAGCAGCTCCCCCCTGAGGGAGCAGTACTTC	CASSSPLREQYF
.	TRBV11-2	few	TRBJ2-2	TGTGCCAGCACCGGAGGGGTGAACACCGGGGAGCTGTTTTTT	CASTGGVNTGELFF
.	TRBV6-2/TRBV6-3	.	TRBJ2-2	TGTGCCAGCAGTTACCCTGCATCCGGGACCGGGGAGCTGTTTTTT	CASSYPASGTGELFF
TRBD1	TRBV28	.	TRBJ1-1	TGTGCCAGCAGTCCGGGGACAGGGGGCGCAACGGCTGAAGCTTTCTTT	CASSPGTGGATAEAFF
.	TRBV23-1	few	TRBJ1-5	TGCGCCAGCAGTCAATCGGGAGGGGTCAATCAGCCCCAGCATTTT	CASSQSGGVNQPQHF
TRBD1	TRBV5-1	.	TRBJ2-7	TGCGCCAGCAGCTTGATGTTGCAGGGGGCTTCGGTCTACGAGCAGTACTTC	CASSLMLQGASVYEQYF
TRBD2	TRBV3-1/TRBV3-2	few	TRBJ2-7	TGTGCCAGCAGCCTTACACTAGCGGGGGGTGCCTACGAGCAGTACTTC	CASSLTLAGGAYEQYF
.	TRBV5-4	.	TRBJ2-7	TGTGCCAGCAGCCTGTCGGGACACCTCTACGAGCAGTACTTC	CASSLSGHLYEQYF
TRBD1	TRBV7-3	once	TRBJ2-7	TGTGCCAGCAGCGTCGGCCCCCGGGACAGTTTCTACGAGCAGTACTTC	CASSVGPRDSFYEQYF
.	TRBV6-5	few	TRBJ1-2	TGTGCCAGCAGTCCAACCCAGGGGATCGACGGGGGCTACACCTTC	CASSPTQGIDGGYTF
TRBD2	TRBV4-2	.	TRBJ2-5	TGTGCCAGCAGCCAGGTTAGCGGGGGGGCCAGGATGGATGAGACCCAGTACTTC	CASSQVSGGARMDETQYF
TRBD2	TRBV10-3	.	TRBJ2-3	TGTGCCATCACCCAGACTAGCGGGGGAACAGATACGCAGTATTTT	CAITQTSGGTDTQYF
.	TRBV30	.	TRBJ1-2	TGTGCCTGGAGACCCTGGACGGGGGGCTCTCATGGCTACACCTTC	CAWRPWTGGSHGYTF
TRBD2	TRBV5-1	.	TRBJ2-5	TGCGCCAGCAGCTTGAGTAGCGGGGGCCAAGAGACCCAGTACTTC	CASSLSSGGQETQYF
.	TRBV5-4	.	TRBJ1-2	TGTGCCCTCGGGTCGACGGGGAAACCCAACTATGGCTACACCTTC	CALGSTGKPNYGYTF
TRBD1	TRBV7-2	.	TRBJ1-2	TGTGCCAGCAGCTTAACGAGGGACAGGGGGGCGTCTGGCTACACCTTC	CASSLTRDRGASGYTF
.	TRBV3-1/TRBV3-2	.	TRBJ2-3	TGTGCCAGCAGCCAAGGAGGAAACACAGATACGCAGTATTTT	CASSQGGNTDTQYF
TRBD1	TRBV27	many	TRBJ1-2	TGTGCCAGCAGTTTATCGACAGGACAGGGAAACTATGGCTACACCTTC	CASSLSTGQGNYGYTF
TRBD1	TRBV10-3	.	TRBJ1-1	TGTGCCATCAGGGGGACAGGGGGAACTGAAGCTTTCTTT	CAIRGTGGTEAFF
.	TRBV12-3/TRBV12-4	.	TRBJ2-1	TGTGCCAGCAGTCCTAACCTTGGGGGGGAGCAGTTCTTC	CASSPNLGGEQFF
.	TRBV6-1	.	TRBJ2-2	TGTGCCAGCAGTGAGGGCAGCGGGGAGCTGTTTTTT	CASSEGSGELFF
TRBD1	TRBV7-8	.	TRBJ1-2	TGTGCCAGCAGCTTCCTTCCGGGACAGGGGCGGAATGGCTACACCTTC	CASSFLPGQGRNGYTF
TRBD1	TRBV4-1	.	TRBJ2-2	TGCGCCAGCAGTTACAGGGGGTCCACCGGGGAGCTGTTTTTT	CASSYRGSTGELFF